A single sample is the source of the 4 T cell receptor beta chains below, sequenced in a study of blood T cell repertoires in COVID-19. Libraries were prepared by immunoSEQ multiplex PCR; TCRdb keeps only in-frame clonotypes and omits some of them. The table records fewer than 35,000 clones, approximately 90% of them present only once. Sequencing was done on a sample of peripheral blood. These TCRs come from a man aged 50-60 years with active or convalescent COVID-19.

The chain links TRBV7-8 to TRBJ2-5; TRBD2 might be the D (6 bases). The CDR3 extends over 13 amino acids. Trimming pared 5 bases from V and 7 bases from J, leaving 14 bases between. Per the germline V gene, CDR1 is SGHVS and CDR2 is FQNEAQ. The CDR3 here is CASSPGTLRTQYF. In nucleotides, the CDR3 is TGTGCCAGCAGCCCCGGGACTTTAAGGACCCAGTACTTC.

This chain connects TRBV6-2 or TRBV6-3 to TRBJ2-1; 14 nucleotides match TRBD2. The CDR3 runs 18 residues. The J segment lost 8 bases and the V segment lost 0 bases, leaving 9 bases of the junction unmatched. Germline V gene data show CDR1 as MNHEY and CDR2 as SVGEGT. The CDR3 bases are TGTGCCAGCAGTTACTCTCAGGGACTAGCGGGAGTCGGGTATGAGCAGTTCTTC. Translated, it gives CASSYSQGLAGVGYEQFF.

This chain uses TRBV7-3 with TRBJ2-1; 14 nucleotides line up with TRBD2. J was trimmed by 6 bases and V by 4 bases; bases with no gene match: 2. Looked up from germline, CDR1 is SGHTA and CDR2 is FQGTGA. The CDR3 sequence is 15 residues long. The CDR3 coding sequence is TGTGCCAGCAGCTCGGGGACTAGCGGGGGCAATGAGCAGTTCTTC. Translation: CASSSGTSGGNEQFF.

The chain couples TRBV28 to TRBJ2-2, with D unclear. The CDR3 has 13 amino acids. V dropped 2 bases and J dropped 6 bases, with 7 bases sitting between them. The germline V gene encodes CDR1 MDHEN and CDR2 SYDVKM. CDR3: CASSLRAPGELFF. For the CDR3, the DNA is TGTGCCAGCAGTTTAAGAGCCCCCGGGGAGCTGTTTTTT.